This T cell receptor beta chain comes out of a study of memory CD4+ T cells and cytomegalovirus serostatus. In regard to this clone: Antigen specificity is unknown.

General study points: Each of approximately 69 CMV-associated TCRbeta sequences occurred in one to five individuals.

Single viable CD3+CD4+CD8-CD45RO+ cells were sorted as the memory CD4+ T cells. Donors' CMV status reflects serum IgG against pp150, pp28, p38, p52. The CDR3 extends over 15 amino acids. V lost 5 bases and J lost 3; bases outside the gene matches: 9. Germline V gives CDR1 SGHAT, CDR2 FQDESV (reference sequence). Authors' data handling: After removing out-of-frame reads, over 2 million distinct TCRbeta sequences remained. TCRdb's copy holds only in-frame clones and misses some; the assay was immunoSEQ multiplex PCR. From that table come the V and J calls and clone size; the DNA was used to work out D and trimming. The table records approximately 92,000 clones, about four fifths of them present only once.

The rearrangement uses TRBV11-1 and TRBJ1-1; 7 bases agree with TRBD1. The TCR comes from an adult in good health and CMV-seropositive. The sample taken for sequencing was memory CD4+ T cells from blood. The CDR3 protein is CASSPGTVAYTEAFF. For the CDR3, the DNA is TGTGCCAGCAGCCCGGGGACAGTCGCCTACACTGAAGCTTTCTTT.